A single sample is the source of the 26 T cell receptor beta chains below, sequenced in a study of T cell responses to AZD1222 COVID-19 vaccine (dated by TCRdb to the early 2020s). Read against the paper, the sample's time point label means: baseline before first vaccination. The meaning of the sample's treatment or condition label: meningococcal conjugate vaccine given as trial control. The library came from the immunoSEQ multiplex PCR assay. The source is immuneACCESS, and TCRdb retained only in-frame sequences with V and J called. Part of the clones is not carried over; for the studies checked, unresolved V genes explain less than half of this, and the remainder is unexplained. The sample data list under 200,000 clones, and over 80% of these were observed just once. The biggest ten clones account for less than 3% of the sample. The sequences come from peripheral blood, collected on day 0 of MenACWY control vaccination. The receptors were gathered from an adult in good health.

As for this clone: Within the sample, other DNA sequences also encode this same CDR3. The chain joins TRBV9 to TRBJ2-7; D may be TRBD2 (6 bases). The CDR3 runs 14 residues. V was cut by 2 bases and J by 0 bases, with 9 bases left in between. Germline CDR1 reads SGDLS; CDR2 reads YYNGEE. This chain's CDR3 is CASSVVGSSYEQYF. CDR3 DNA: TGTGCCAGCAGCGTTGTCGGGAGCTCCTACGAGCAGTACTTC.

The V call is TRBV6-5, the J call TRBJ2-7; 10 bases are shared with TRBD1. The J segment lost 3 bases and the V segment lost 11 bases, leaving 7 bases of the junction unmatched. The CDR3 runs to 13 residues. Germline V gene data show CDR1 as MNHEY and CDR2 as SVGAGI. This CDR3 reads CAGSGTGVYEQYF. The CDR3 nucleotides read TGTGCCGGTTCCGGGACAGGGGTCTACGAGCAGTACTTC.

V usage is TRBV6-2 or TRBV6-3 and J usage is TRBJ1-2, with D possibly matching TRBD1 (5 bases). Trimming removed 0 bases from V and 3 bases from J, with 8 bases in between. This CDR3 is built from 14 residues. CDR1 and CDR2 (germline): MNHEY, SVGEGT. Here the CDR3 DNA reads TGTGCCAGCAGTTACTCGGGGGAGTACTATGGCTACACCTTC. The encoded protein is CASSYSGEYYGYTF.

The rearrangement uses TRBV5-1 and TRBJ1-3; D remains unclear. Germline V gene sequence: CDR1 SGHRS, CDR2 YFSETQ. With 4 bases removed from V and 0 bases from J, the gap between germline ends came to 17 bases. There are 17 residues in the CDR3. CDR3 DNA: TGCGCCAGCAGCCGGACCTTTGACGGACCCTCTGGAAACACCATATATTTT. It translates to CASSRTFDGPSGNTIYF. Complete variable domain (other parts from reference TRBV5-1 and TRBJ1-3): KAGVTQTPRYLIKTRGQQVTLSCSPISGHRSVSWYQQTPGQGLQFLFEYFSETQRNKGNFPGRFSGRQFSNSRSEMNVSTLELGDSALYLCASSRTFDGPSGNTIYFGEGSWLTVV.

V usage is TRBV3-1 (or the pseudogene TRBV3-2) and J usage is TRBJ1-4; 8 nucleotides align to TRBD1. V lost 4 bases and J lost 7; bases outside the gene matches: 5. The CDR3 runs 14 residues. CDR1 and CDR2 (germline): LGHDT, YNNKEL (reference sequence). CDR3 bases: TGTGCCAGCAGCCGAGGACAGGGACCTGAAAAACTGTTTTTT. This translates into CASSRGQGPEKLFF.

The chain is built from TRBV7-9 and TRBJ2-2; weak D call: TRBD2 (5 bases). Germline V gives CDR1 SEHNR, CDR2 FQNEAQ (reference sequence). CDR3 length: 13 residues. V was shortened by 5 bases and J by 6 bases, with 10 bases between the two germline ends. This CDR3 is CASSRRGSGELFF. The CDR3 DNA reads TGTGCCAGCAGCCGTCGCGGGTCCGGGGAGCTGTTTTTT.

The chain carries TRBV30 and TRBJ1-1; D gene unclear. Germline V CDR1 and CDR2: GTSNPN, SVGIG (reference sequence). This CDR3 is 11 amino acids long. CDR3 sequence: CARTANTEAFF. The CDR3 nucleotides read TGTGCTCGGACGGCGAACACTGAAGCTTTCTTT.

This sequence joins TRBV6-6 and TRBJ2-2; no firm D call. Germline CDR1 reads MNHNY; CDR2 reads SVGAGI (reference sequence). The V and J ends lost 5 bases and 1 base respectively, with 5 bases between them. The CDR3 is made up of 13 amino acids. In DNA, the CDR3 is TGTGCCAGCAGTAACAGGAACACCGGGGAGCTGTTTTTT. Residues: CASSNRNTGELFF.

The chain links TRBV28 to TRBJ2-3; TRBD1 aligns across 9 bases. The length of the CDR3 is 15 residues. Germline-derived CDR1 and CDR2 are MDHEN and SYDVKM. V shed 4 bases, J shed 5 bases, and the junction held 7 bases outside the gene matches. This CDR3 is CASSSPTGGRDTQYF. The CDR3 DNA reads TGTGCCAGCAGTTCCCCGACAGGGGGTAGAGATACGCAGTATTTT.

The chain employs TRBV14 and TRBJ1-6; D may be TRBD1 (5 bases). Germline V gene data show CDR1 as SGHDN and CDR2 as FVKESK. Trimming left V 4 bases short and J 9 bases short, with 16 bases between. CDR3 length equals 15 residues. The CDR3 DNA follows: TGTGCCAGCAGCCCTTCTGGGGGACTAGGTTCACCCCTCCACTTT. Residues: CASSPSGGLGSPLHF.

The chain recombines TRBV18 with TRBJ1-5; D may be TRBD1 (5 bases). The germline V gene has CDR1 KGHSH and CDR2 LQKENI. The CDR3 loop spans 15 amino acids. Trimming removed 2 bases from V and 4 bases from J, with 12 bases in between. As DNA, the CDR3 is TGTGCCAGCTCACCATTCAGTGACAGTAATCAGCCCCAGCATTTT. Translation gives CASSPFSDSNQPQHF.

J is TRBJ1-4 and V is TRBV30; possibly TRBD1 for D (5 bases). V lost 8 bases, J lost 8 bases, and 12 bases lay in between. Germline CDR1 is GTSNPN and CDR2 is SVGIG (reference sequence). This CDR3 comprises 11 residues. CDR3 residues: CALGDYEKLFF. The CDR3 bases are TGTGCCCTAGGGGACTACGAAAAACTGTTTTTT.

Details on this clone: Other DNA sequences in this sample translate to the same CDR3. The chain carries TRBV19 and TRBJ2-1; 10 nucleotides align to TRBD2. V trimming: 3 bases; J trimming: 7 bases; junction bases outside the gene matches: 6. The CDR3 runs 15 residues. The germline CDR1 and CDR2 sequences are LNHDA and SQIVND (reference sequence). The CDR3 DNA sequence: TGTGCCAGTAGTATTGCTAGCGGGAGATTGAATGAGCAGTTCTTC. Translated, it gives CASSIASGRLNEQFF.

This CDR3 reads CASSSLAGRLAGVPGELFF. In nucleotides, the CDR3 is TGTGCCAGCAGCTCCCTTGCCGGGCGGCTAGCGGGAGTTCCCGGGGAGCTGTTTTTT. The chain employs TRBV7-8 and TRBJ2-2; TRBD2 matches at 10 bases. J gave up 6 bases and V 4 bases, and 17 bases lay outside the gene matches. The length of the CDR3 is 19 residues. The germline V gene encodes CDR1 SGHVS and CDR2 FQNEAQ.

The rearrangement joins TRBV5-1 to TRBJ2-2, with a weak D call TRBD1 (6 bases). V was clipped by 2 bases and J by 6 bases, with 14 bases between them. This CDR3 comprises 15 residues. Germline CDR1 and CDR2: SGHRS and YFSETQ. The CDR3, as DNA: TGCGCCAGCAGCTTTGCTCCAGGGGTCCCCGGGGAGCTGTTTTTT. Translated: CASSFAPGVPGELFF.

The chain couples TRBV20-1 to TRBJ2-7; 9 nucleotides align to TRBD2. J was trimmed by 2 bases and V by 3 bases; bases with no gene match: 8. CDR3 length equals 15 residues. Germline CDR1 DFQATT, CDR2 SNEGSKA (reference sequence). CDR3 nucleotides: TGCAGTGCTAGTTTGCCTAGCGGGGTCACCTACGAGCAGTACTTC. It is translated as CSASLPSGVTYEQYF.

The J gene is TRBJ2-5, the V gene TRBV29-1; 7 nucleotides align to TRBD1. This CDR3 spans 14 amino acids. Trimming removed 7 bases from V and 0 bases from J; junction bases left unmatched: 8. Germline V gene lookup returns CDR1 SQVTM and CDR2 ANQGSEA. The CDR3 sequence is CSGATGQDQETQYF. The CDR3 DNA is TGCAGCGGCGCGACCGGACAGGACCAAGAGACCCAGTACTTC.

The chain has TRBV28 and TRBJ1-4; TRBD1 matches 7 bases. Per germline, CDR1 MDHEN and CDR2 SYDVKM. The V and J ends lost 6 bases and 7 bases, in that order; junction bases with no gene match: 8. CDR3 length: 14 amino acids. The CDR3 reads CASRNRDRSEKLFF. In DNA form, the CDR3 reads TGTGCCAGCAGGAACCGGGACAGAAGTGAAAAACTGTTTTTT.

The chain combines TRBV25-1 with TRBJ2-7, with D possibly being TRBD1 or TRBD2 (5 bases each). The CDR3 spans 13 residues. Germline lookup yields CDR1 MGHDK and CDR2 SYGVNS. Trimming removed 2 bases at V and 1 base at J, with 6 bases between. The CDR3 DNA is TGTGCCAGCAGTGAAGGGGGTTCCTACGAGCAGTACTTC. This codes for CASSEGGSYEQYF.

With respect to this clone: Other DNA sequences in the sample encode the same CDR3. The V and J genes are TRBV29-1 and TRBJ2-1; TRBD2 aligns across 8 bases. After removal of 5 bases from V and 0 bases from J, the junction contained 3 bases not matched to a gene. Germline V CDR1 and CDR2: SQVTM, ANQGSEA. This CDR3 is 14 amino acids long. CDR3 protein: CSVSSGSSYNEQFF. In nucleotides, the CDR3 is TGCAGCGTTTCCAGCGGGAGCTCCTACAATGAGCAGTTCTTC.

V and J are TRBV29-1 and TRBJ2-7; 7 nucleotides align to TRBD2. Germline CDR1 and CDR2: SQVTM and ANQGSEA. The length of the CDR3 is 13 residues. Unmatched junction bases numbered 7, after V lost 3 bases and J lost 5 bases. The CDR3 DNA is TGCAGCGTTGAGAGACTAGCCAGGGACGAGCAGTACTTC. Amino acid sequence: CSVERLARDEQYF.

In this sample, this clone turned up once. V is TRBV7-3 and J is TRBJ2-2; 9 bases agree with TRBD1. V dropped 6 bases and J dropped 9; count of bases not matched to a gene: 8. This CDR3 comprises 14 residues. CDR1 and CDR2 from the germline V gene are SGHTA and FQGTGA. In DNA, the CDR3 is TGTGCCAGCAGTCGAGGACAGGGGCGGCGGGAGCTGTTTTTT. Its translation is CASSRGQGRRELFF.

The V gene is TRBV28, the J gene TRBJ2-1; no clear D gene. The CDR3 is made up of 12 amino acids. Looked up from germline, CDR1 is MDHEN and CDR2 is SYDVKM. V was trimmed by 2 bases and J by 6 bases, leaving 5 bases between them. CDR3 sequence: CASSLKGNEQFF. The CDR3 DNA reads TGTGCCAGCAGTTTAAAGGGCAATGAGCAGTTCTTC.

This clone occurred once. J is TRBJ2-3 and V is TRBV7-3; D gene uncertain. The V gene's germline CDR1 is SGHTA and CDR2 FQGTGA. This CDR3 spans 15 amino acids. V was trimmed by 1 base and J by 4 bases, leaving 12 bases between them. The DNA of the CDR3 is TGTGCCAGCAGCTTAATAGTTGGGATTTCAGATACGCAGTATTTT. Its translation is CASSLIVGISDTQYF.

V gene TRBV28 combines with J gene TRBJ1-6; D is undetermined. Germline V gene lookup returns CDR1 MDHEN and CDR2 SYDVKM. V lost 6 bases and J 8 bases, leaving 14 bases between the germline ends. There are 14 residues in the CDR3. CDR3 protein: CASSKNRGDSPLHF. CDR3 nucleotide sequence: TGTGCCAGCAGCAAAAACCGGGGAGATTCACCCCTCCACTTT.

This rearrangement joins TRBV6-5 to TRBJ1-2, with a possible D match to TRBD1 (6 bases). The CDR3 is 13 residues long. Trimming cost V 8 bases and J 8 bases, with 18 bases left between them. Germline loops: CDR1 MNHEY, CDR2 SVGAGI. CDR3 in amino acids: CASSMRTDLGYTF. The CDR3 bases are TGTGCCAGCTCGATGAGGACAGACTTAGGCTACACCTTC.